This T cell receptor (beta chain) emerged from a study of T cells in Graves' hyperthyroidism and ophthalmopathy. The CDR3 is 12 amino acids. V was trimmed by 4 bases and J by 10 bases, leaving 11 bases between them. Germline values: CDR1 SEHNR, CDR2 FQNEAQ (reference sequence). RNA transcripts provided the source from which TCR beta CDR3 regions were amplified. A first-round RT-PCR of the TCR CDR3 used the HTBI primer set. TCRdb passed the multiplex PCR reads through MiXCR, listing each CDR3 protein once. The table records a few hundred thousand distinct CDR3 sequences, around 16% of them present only once. This clonotype was observed at least ten times. If no ophthalmopathy progression occurred within 18 months, Graves' hyperthyroidism was stable.

This TCR derives from a woman aged 25 to 39 with Graves' hyperthyroidism. The chain recombines TRBV7-9 with TRBJ2-1; possibly TRBD1 for D (5 bases). Specimen: blood. The CDR3 region is CASSSRVGEQFF. The CDR3 DNA sequence: TGTGCCAGCAGCTCCAGGGTAGGCGAGCAGTTCTTC.